This TCR beta chain is from a study of beta chain features in type 1 diabetes. Study summary: No age, gender or cell yield differences were seen between patients and healthy donors.

From germline, CDR1 is SGDLS and CDR2 YYNGEE. This CDR3 has 15 residues. Trimming removed 0 bases from V and 5 bases from J, with 12 bases in between. About this clone: Its target is not known.

What was sequenced were expressed TCRB transcripts, since all of the isolated RNA had been reverse transcribed. TCRdb's table, derived via immunoSEQ multiplex PCR, lists solely in-frame clones and lacks some. The sample shows under 350,000 clones, around 15% of them seen only once. Overall study results and limits: Among all four CD4+ subsets, Type 1 diabetes patients had TCRB CDR3s that were moderately but significantly shorter.

The chain is built from TRBV9 and TRBJ2-1; D might be TRBD2 (5 bases). The material sequenced was naive CD4+ T cells from blood. This receptor was identified in a man aged 30 to 39 with type 1 diabetes. The CDR3 loop reads CASSVERSGDNEQFF. The CDR3 coding sequence is TGTGCCAGCAGCGTAGAGAGGTCCGGGGACAATGAGCAGTTCTTC.